The 19 T cell receptor beta chains reported below all come from one sample, sequenced in a study of cytomegalovirus exposure and HLA in healthy donors. Vbeta (60) and Jbeta (13) primers were used in the PCR. Using immunoSEQ multiplex PCR, the repertoire was profiled, and TCRdb retains in-frame clones only, with some absent. The data show about 150,000 clones, roughly 77% seen once. Sequenced input: PBMCs. Receptors were obtained from a human donor in good health.

This clone was found once. The identical CDR3 is also encoded by other nucleotide sequences in the sample. The chain has TRBV6-5 and TRBJ1-1; TRBD1 is a possible D gene (5 bases). The CDR3 extends over 11 amino acids. V gave up 5 bases and J gave up 7 bases, with 8 bases separating them. Germline V gene lookup returns CDR1 MNHEY and CDR2 SVGAGI. The CDR3, as DNA: TGTGCCAGCAGTCGCACAGGTGAAGCTTTCTTT. Protein: CASSRTGEAFF.

The chain joins TRBV29-1 to TRBJ2-7, with D maybe TRBD1 (9 bases). Germline CDR1 reads SQVTM; CDR2 reads ANQGSEA. The CDR3 extends over 15 amino acids. The CDR3 coding sequence is TGCAGACCCGGGAGGGACAGGGTTAACTCCTACGAGCAGTACTTC. Its translation: CRPGRDRVNSYEQYF.

The rearrangement uses TRBV19 and TRBJ1-2, with unresolved D. Trimming removed 3 bases from V and 8 bases from J, with 19 bases in between. The CDR3 loop spans 15 amino acids. The germline CDR1 and CDR2 sequences are LNHDA and SQIVND (reference sequence). The CDR3 DNA reads TGTGCCAGTAGTATTCTCTGGGGATCGGGATCGGGCTACACCTTC. This codes for CASSILWGSGSGYTF.

This rearrangement joins TRBV28 to TRBJ2-3; 9 nucleotides align to TRBD1. J gave up 3 bases and V 7 bases, and 8 bases lay outside the gene matches. CDR3 length: 15 amino acids. From germline, CDR1 is MDHEN and CDR2 SYDVKM. The CDR3 sequence: CASKGQGGSTDTQYF. DNA of the CDR3: TGTGCCAGCAAGGGACAGGGAGGTTCGACAGATACGCAGTATTTT.

This chain connects TRBV5-1 to TRBJ1-2; D is possibly TRBD1 (5 bases). The CDR3 extends over 15 amino acids. The germline CDR1 and CDR2 sequences are SGHRS and YFSETQ. Trimming shortened V by 1 base and J by 7 bases, and 17 bases separated the two germline ends. The CDR3 region has the DNA TGCGCCAGCAGCTTGTTAAGGGACTGGTTTTGTGGCTACACCTTC. Translation: CASSLLRDWFCGYTF.

The chain carries TRBV5-1 and TRBJ2-1; maybe TRBD1 (6 bases). This CDR3 comprises 19 residues. Trimming pared 4 bases from V and 0 bases from J, leaving 23 bases between. CDR1 is SGHRS and CDR2 is YFSETQ in the germline V gene. The CDR3 bases are TGCGCCAGCAGCCCAACGTACCAGGACAGAAGAAGCTCCTACAATGAGCAGTTCTTC. Its translation is CASSPTYQDRRSSYNEQFF.

This clone was picked up a small number of times. The chain is built from TRBV28 and TRBJ1-1, with 7 positions matching TRBD1. The V gene end was trimmed by 8 bases and the J gene end by 4 bases; junction bases not matched to a gene: 4. Germline V gives CDR1 MDHEN, CDR2 SYDVKM. The CDR3 is 12 amino acids. CDR3 sequence: CASSTGTTEAFF. As DNA, the CDR3 is TGTGCCAGCTCGACAGGGACCACTGAAGCTTTCTTT.

The gene calls are TRBV28 and TRBJ1-1; 10 bases are a match to TRBD1. V was clipped by 5 bases and J by 10 bases; unmatched bases: 4. The germline gives CDR1 MDHEN, CDR2 SYDVKM. This CDR3 region has 12 residues. The CDR3 DNA reads as TGTGCCAGCAGTGTGACAGGGGGCCGAGCTTTCTTT. Protein sequence: CASSVTGGRAFF. The full variable domain, in which reference TRBV28 and TRBJ1-1 provide the parts outside the CDR3, is DVKVTQSSRYLVKRTGEKVFLECVQDMDHENMFWYRQDPGLGLRLIYFSYDVKMKEKGDIPEGYSVSREKKERFSLILESASTNQTSMYLCASSVTGGRAFFGQGTRLTVV.

This clone was recorded a few times. The chain recombines TRBV9 with TRBJ1-4, with D unresolved. Per germline, CDR1 SGDLS and CDR2 YYNGEE. V dropped 4 bases and J dropped 8 bases, with 18 bases sitting between them. The length of the CDR3 is 15 residues. The CDR3: CASSPGRQIMEKLFF. The DNA for the CDR3 is TGTGCCAGCAGCCCTGGGCGTCAAATAATGGAAAAACTGTTTTTT.

The count of this clone is one. V usage is TRBV7-2 and J usage is TRBJ1-5; the D is unclear. Trimming removed 4 bases at V and 0 bases at J, with 10 bases between. This CDR3 is 15 amino acids long. Germline V lookup: CDR1 SGHTA, CDR2 FQGNSA. This chain's CDR3 is CASSYRHHSNQPQHF. The CDR3 region has the DNA TGTGCCAGCAGCTACAGACACCATAGCAATCAGCCCCAGCATTTT. Drawing the rest from reference TRBV7-2 and TRBJ1-5, the complete variable domain is GAGVSQSPSNKVTEKGKDVELRCDPISGHTALYWYRQSLGQGLEFLIYFQGNSAPDKSGLPSDRFSAERTGGSVSTLTIQRTQQEDSAVYLCASSYRHHSNQPQHFGDGTRLSIL.

J is TRBJ2-7 and V is TRBV27, with D possibly being TRBD1 (6 bases). This CDR3 is 14 amino acids long. CDR1 is MNHEY, CDR2 SMNVEV, per germline (reference sequence). V dropped 3 bases and J dropped 6 bases, with 15 bases sitting between them. The CDR3 DNA reads as TGTGCCAGCAGTTTCTCGTCAGGGGTCGGCGAGCAGTACTTC. It yields the protein CASSFSSGVGEQYF.

The V call is TRBV19, the J call TRBJ2-1; 10 bases agree with TRBD2. CDR1 is LNHDA, CDR2 SQIVND, per germline (reference sequence). Unmatched junction bases numbered 9, after V lost 7 bases and J lost 6 bases. The CDR3 consists of 15 residues. Written as DNA, the CDR3 is TGTGCCAGTACAGACCGGACTAGCGGCGGCAATGAGCAGTTCTTC. It translates to CASTDRTSGGNEQFF.

This chain joins TRBV28 and TRBJ1-2; the D is unclear. The CDR3 is 13 amino acids. Trimming left V 3 bases short and J 4 bases short, with 9 bases between. Germline lookup yields CDR1 MDHEN and CDR2 SYDVKM. In DNA form, the CDR3 reads TGTGCCAGCAGTTTGATAGCGTTCTATGGCTACACCTTC. Protein: CASSLIAFYGYTF.

The V gene is TRBV18, the J gene TRBJ1-4, with 8 bases aligning to TRBD1. CDR1 and CDR2 (germline): KGHSH, LQKENI. V was clipped by 6 bases and J by 5 bases; unmatched bases: 8. The CDR3 is 15 residues long. CDR3 sequence reads: CASSLNRQGNEKLFF. The CDR3 DNA reads as TGTGCCAGCTCGCTAAATAGACAGGGGAATGAAAAACTGTTTTTT. The whole variable domain, filled in from reference TRBV18 and TRBJ1-4, reads NAGVMQNPRHLVRRRGQEARLRCSPMKGHSHVYWYRQLPEEGLKFMVYLQKENIIDESGMPKERFSAEFPKEGPSILRIQQVVRGDSAAYFCASSLNRQGNEKLFFGSGTQLSVL.

CDR3 amino acids: CASSFMYRIYEQYF. The CDR3 DNA reads TGTGCCAGCAGCTTTATGTACAGGATCTACGAGCAGTACTTC. J is TRBJ2-7 and V is TRBV11-2, with D maybe TRBD1 (5 bases). Trimming removed 3 bases at V and 3 bases at J, with 12 bases between. This CDR3 region has 14 residues. CDR1 SGHAT and CDR2 FQNNGV come from the germline V gene.

This clone was detected only once. J is TRBJ2-3 and V is TRBV2; TRBD1 matches 7 bases. From germline, CDR1 is SNHLY and CDR2 FYNNEI. The CDR3 loop spans 14 amino acids. V gave up 8 bases and J gave up 4 bases; unmatched junction bases: 9. This CDR3 is CASRQGVASDTQYF. For the CDR3, the DNA is TGTGCCAGCCGACAGGGAGTAGCATCAGATACGCAGTATTTT.

This chain connects TRBV30 to TRBJ1-2, with 7 nucleotides matching TRBD1. The CDR3 consists of 15 residues. The germline gives CDR1 GTSNPN, CDR2 SVGIG (reference sequence). Trimming took 2 bases from V and 2 from J; bases not matched to a gene: 8. CDR3 in DNA: TGTGCCTGGAGTACTAGGACAGGATACAACTATGGCTACACCTTC. Amino acid sequence: CAWSTRTGYNYGYTF.

V is TRBV15 and J is TRBJ2-3; D is ambiguous. The germline CDR1 and CDR2 sequences are LNHNV and YYDKDF (reference sequence). The CDR3 spans 13 residues. Trimming took 0 bases from V and 2 from J, leaving 3 bases between them. DNA for the CDR3: TGTGCCACCAGCAGAGATCACACAGATACGCAGTATTTT. Amino acids: CATSRDHTDTQYF.

The rearrangement links TRBV27 to TRBJ2-2, with a tentative D call TRBD1 (6 bases). The CDR3 length is 17 residues. Trimming stripped 4 bases from V and 1 base from J, with 16 bases between. CDR1 and CDR2 (germline): MNHEY, SMNVEV (reference sequence). The CDR3 nucleotides are TGTGCCAGCAGTTCCAATCCAGGGGAGAGGAACACCGGGGAGCTGTTTTTT. Encoded protein: CASSSNPGERNTGELFF.